This TCR beta chain was sequenced during a study of cytomegalovirus exposure and HLA in healthy donors. Study information: Most donors, 80% to 90% of approximately 400 genotyped, fell in the Caucasian-associated ancestry cluster. Findings and limits, study-wide: Three chains linked to CMV were shown in vitro to be specific for CMV antigens. Analyses of presence/absence relied on an assumption of roughly uniform sequencing depth across donors.

With 60 Vbeta and 13 Jbeta primers, the PCR was carried out. TCRdb keeps only in-frame clones here, not all; method: immunoSEQ multiplex PCR. Among 100,000 to 150,000 clones listed, about 80% were seen once. This CDR3 is built from 13 residues. CDR1 is SGDLS and CDR2 is YYNGEE in the germline V gene. V lost 2 bases, J lost 4 bases, and 9 bases lay in between. Note on this clone: Its antigen is not identified.

V is TRBV9 and J is TRBJ1-1; tentatively, D is TRBD1 (6 bases). The receptor was derived from a woman aged 40 to 50 in good health and CMV-seropositive. Sequenced sample: PBMCs. CDR3 amino acids: CASSVRGGTEAFF. The DNA of the CDR3 is TGTGCCAGCAGCGTTAGAGGGGGCACTGAAGCTTTCTTT.